The subject of this entry is one T cell receptor (beta chain). The data were obtained in a study of cytomegalovirus exposure and HLA in healthy donors. The CDR3 contains 17 residues. V lost 0 bases and J lost 8; bases outside the gene matches: 12. CDR1 and CDR2 (germline): SGHAT, FQNNGV. Primers: 60 Vbeta forward and 13 Jbeta reverse. Assay: immunoSEQ multiplex PCR; the TCRdb copy retains only in-frame clones and omits some. This sample yields some 110,000 clones, of which 55% to 65% are seen a single time; around 9.7% belongs to the top ten. The receptor's source is a woman in her thirties or forties in good health and CMV-seropositive. The chain is built from TRBV11-2 and TRBJ2-1; TRBD2 agrees at 8 bases. Source material: PBMCs. CDR3 sequence: CASSLDPEREGPDEQFF. CDR3 nucleotides: TGTGCCAGCAGCTTAGATCCGGAACGGGAGGGCCCTGATGAGCAGTTCTTC.